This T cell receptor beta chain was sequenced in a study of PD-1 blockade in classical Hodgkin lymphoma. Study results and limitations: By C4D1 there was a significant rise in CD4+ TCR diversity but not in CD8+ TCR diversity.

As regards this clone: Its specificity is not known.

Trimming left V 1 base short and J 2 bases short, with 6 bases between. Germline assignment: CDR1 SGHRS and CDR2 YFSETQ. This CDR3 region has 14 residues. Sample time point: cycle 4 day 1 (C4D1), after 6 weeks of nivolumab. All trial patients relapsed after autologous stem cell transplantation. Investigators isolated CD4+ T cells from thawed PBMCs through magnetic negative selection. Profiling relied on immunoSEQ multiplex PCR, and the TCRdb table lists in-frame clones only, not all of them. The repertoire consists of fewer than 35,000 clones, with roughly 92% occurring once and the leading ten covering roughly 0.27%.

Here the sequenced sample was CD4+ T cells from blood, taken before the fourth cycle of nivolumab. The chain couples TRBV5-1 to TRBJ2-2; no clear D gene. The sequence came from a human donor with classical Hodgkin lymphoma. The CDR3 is CASSLSRNTGELFF. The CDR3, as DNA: TGCGCCAGCAGCTTGTCTCGTAACACCGGGGAGCTGTTTTTT.